This is a list of T cell receptor beta chains from one sample in a study of T cell changes during pregnancy in multiple sclerosis. Sequencing was performed with immunoSEQ multiplex PCR; in TCRdb, only in-frame clones are kept and a portion is missing. The repertoire holds around 80,000 clones, 92% seen once, with 1.4% in the top ten. The sequences come from peripheral blood, collected before pregnancy. These receptors all stem from a female donor with multiple sclerosis, enrolled in a pregnancy study. CDR3s include the opening cysteine and the closing phenylalanine or tryptophan. The order of the fields is J gene, V gene, clone size, D gene, CDR3 DNA, CDR3 protein. A D gene is named only where the DNA matches it firmly. Rows may omit the clone size; those that give it use once, few, many or a size class.

j_call: TRBJ1-5
v_call: TRBV30
clone_size: NA
d_call: NA
cdr3_nt: TGTGCCTGGAGTGTATACAGGGAACAGCCCCAGCATTTT
cdr3_aa: CAWSVYREQPQHF

j_call: TRBJ2-5
v_call: TRBV19
clone_size: NA
d_call: NA
cdr3_nt: TGTGCCAGTAGTATTTCAACGGACCAAGAGACCCAGTACTTC
cdr3_aa: CASSISTDQETQYF

j_call: TRBJ2-3
v_call: TRBV9
clone_size: NA
d_call: TRBD1
cdr3_nt: TGTGCCAGCAGCGCGGACAGGGAGGCAGATACGCAGTATTTT
cdr3_aa: CASSADREADTQYF

j_call: TRBJ1-4
v_call: TRBV5-1
clone_size: NA
d_call: NA
cdr3_nt: TGCGCCAGCAGCTTGGGGGGGGAATCAACTAATGAAAAACTGTTTTTT
cdr3_aa: CASSLGGESTNEKLFF

j_call: TRBJ1-1
v_call: TRBV27
clone_size: NA
d_call: NA
cdr3_nt: TGTGCCAGCGGTGGGGCAAGGGGCGGCACTGAAGCTTTCTTT
cdr3_aa: CASGGARGGTEAFF

j_call: TRBJ2-2
v_call: TRBV5-1
clone_size: once
d_call: TRBD2
cdr3_nt: TGCGCCAGCAGCGTTACGAGGACTAGCGGGGGGCCCGGGGAGCTGTTTTTT
cdr3_aa: CASSVTRTSGGPGELFF

j_call: TRBJ1-2
v_call: TRBV30
clone_size: NA
d_call: NA
cdr3_nt: TGTGCCTGGAGTGCATCAGGGAATTATGGCTACACCTTC
cdr3_aa: CAWSASGNYGYTF

j_call: TRBJ2-2
v_call: TRBV4-1
clone_size: NA
d_call: NA
cdr3_nt: TGCGCCAGCAGCCAAGATCCTACTAACACCGGGGAGCTGTTTTTT
cdr3_aa: CASSQDPTNTGELFF

j_call: TRBJ1-1
v_call: TRBV19
clone_size: NA
d_call: NA
cdr3_nt: TGTGCCAGTAGTATTGAGGGGGTGTTTGAAGCTTTCTTT
cdr3_aa: CASSIEGVFEAFF

j_call: TRBJ1-5
v_call: TRBV7-8
clone_size: NA
d_call: NA
cdr3_nt: TGTGCCAGCAGCTTGCGAAGGGCCGGGGAGAGGGTTCTCAGCAATCAGCCCCAGCATTTT
cdr3_aa: CASSLRRAGERVLSNQPQHF

j_call: TRBJ2-4
v_call: TRBV6-1
clone_size: many
d_call: TRBD1
cdr3_nt: TGTGCCAGCAGTACAGGGGGCGATGATAACATTCAGTACTTC
cdr3_aa: CASSTGGDDNIQYF

j_call: TRBJ2-5
v_call: TRBV11-2
clone_size: once
d_call: NA
cdr3_nt: TGTGCCAGCAGTTCTCAGGGTGCCAGCGGGGAGACCCAGTACTTC
cdr3_aa: CASSSQGASGETQYF

j_call: TRBJ2-1
v_call: TRBV18
clone_size: NA
d_call: NA
cdr3_nt: TGTGCCAGCTCACCGGGCGATGAGCAGTTCTTC
cdr3_aa: CASSPGDEQFF

j_call: TRBJ1-1
v_call: TRBV6-1
clone_size: NA
d_call: NA
cdr3_nt: TGTGCCACCTACGGGGGGTTGGCCACTGAAGCTTTCTTT
cdr3_aa: CATYGGLATEAFF

j_call: TRBJ1-6
v_call: TRBV5-4
clone_size: NA
d_call: NA
cdr3_nt: TGTGCCAGCAGATACTCGGGAACTGACGGTTCACCCCTCCACTTT
cdr3_aa: CASRYSGTDGSPLHF

j_call: TRBJ2-3
v_call: TRBV19
clone_size: NA
d_call: NA
cdr3_nt: TGTGCCAGTAGTGGCCCCTTCACAGATACGCAGTATTTT
cdr3_aa: CASSGPFTDTQYF

j_call: TRBJ1-5
v_call: TRBV10-3
clone_size: NA
d_call: TRBD1
cdr3_nt: TGTGCCATCAGGTCCGACAGGGCCGGTCAGCCCCAGCATTTT
cdr3_aa: CAIRSDRAGQPQHF

j_call: TRBJ2-7
v_call: TRBV6-6
clone_size: NA
d_call: TRBD2
cdr3_nt: TGTGCCAGCACATTACAGGGAGCGGGGGGCTACGAGCAGTACTTC
cdr3_aa: CASTLQGAGGYEQYF

j_call: TRBJ2-5
v_call: TRBV13
clone_size: NA
d_call: TRBD2
cdr3_nt: TGTGCCAGCAGTCGTAGAGCGGGGGAAGAGACCCAGTACTTC
cdr3_aa: CASSRRAGEETQYF

j_call: TRBJ1-1
v_call: TRBV5-6
clone_size: NA
d_call: NA
cdr3_nt: TGTGCCAGCAGCTTGGCCATGGCAGGCACTGAAGCTTTCTTT
cdr3_aa: CASSLAMAGTEAFF

j_call: TRBJ1-6
v_call: TRBV30
clone_size: NA
d_call: TRBD1
cdr3_nt: TGTGCCTGGAGTGATATACCGGGACAGCTTTATTCACCCCTCCACTTT
cdr3_aa: CAWSDIPGQLYSPLHF

j_call: TRBJ2-3
v_call: TRBV7-8
clone_size: NA
d_call: TRBD1
cdr3_nt: TGTGCCAGCAGCACAGGGGGCCGCTGGGATACGCAGTATTTT
cdr3_aa: CASSTGGRWDTQYF

j_call: TRBJ1-2
v_call: TRBV2
clone_size: NA
d_call: TRBD1
cdr3_nt: TGTGCCAGCAGTCAATCCGGGACAGGAGTCGCCTATGGCTACACCTTC
cdr3_aa: CASSQSGTGVAYGYTF

j_call: TRBJ2-5
v_call: TRBV5-8
clone_size: NA
d_call: TRBD2
cdr3_nt: TGTGCCAGCAGCTTGGGACTTAGCGGGAAAGAGACCCAGTACTTC
cdr3_aa: CASSLGLSGKETQYF

j_call: TRBJ2-3
v_call: TRBV30
clone_size: NA
d_call: NA
cdr3_nt: TGTGCCTGGAGAAGGAGACAGCCTAGCACAGATACGCAGTATTTT
cdr3_aa: CAWRRRQPSTDTQYF

j_call: TRBJ1-5
v_call: TRBV6-1
clone_size: NA
d_call: NA
cdr3_nt: TGTGCCAGCTCTTTTACGGAGCCCCAGCATTTT
cdr3_aa: CASSFTEPQHF

j_call: TRBJ1-6
v_call: TRBV2
clone_size: NA
d_call: TRBD1
cdr3_nt: TGTGCCAGCAGTGACCCCAGGGGGTCCCTCCACTTT
cdr3_aa: CASSDPRGSLHF

j_call: TRBJ1-6
v_call: TRBV5-1
clone_size: NA
d_call: NA
cdr3_nt: TGCGCCAGCAGCTTATCAGGACAGCGAAATTCACCCCTCCACTTT
cdr3_aa: CASSLSGQRNSPLHF

j_call: TRBJ2-7
v_call: TRBV6-5
clone_size: NA
d_call: NA
cdr3_nt: TGTGCCAGCAGTTTCTTAGGGGGCGAGCAGTACTTC
cdr3_aa: CASSFLGGEQYF

j_call: TRBJ2-3
v_call: TRBV13
clone_size: NA
d_call: TRBD2
cdr3_nt: TGTGCCAGCAGCTGGATCAGGGAGGGAGGGGATACGCAGTATTTT
cdr3_aa: CASSWIREGGDTQYF

j_call: TRBJ2-1
v_call: TRBV27
clone_size: NA
d_call: NA
cdr3_nt: TGTGCCAGCAGTGAAGGGGTGTACAATGAGCAGTTCTTC
cdr3_aa: CASSEGVYNEQFF

j_call: TRBJ2-2
v_call: TRBV5-1
clone_size: NA
d_call: TRBD2
cdr3_nt: TGCGCCAGCAGCTTGTTCCTAGCGGGGGGTACCGGGGAGCTGTTTTTT
cdr3_aa: CASSLFLAGGTGELFF

j_call: TRBJ2-5
v_call: TRBV5-1
clone_size: NA
d_call: NA
cdr3_nt: TGCGCCAGCAGCTTTCCCGCAGGGCAAGAGACCCAGTACTTC
cdr3_aa: CASSFPAGQETQYF

j_call: TRBJ1-6
v_call: TRBV19
clone_size: NA
d_call: NA
cdr3_nt: TGTGCCAGTAGGAGGGATTTTTCACCCCTCCACTTT
cdr3_aa: CASRRDFSPLHF

j_call: TRBJ2-1
v_call: TRBV5-1
clone_size: NA
d_call: TRBD1
cdr3_nt: TGCGCCAGCCTCCGGACAGGGGGCTCGGGTAATGAGCAGTTCTTC
cdr3_aa: CASLRTGGSGNEQFF

j_call: TRBJ1-5
v_call: TRBV5-6
clone_size: NA
d_call: NA
cdr3_nt: TGTGCCAGCAGCTCCCGAGGCCAGCCCCAGCATTTT
cdr3_aa: CASSSRGQPQHF

j_call: TRBJ1-2
v_call: TRBV9
clone_size: NA
d_call: TRBD1
cdr3_nt: TGTGCCAGCAGCGTAGGAACAGGGGTCAACTATGGCTACACCTTC
cdr3_aa: CASSVGTGVNYGYTF

j_call: TRBJ1-1
v_call: TRBV5-6
clone_size: NA
d_call: NA
cdr3_nt: TGTGCCAGCAGCTTCCGACAGGCCTTGCTGAGCACTGAAGCTTTCTTT
cdr3_aa: CASSFRQALLSTEAFF

j_call: TRBJ1-1
v_call: TRBV27
clone_size: NA
d_call: NA
cdr3_nt: TGTGCCAGCAGTTTAACCTTGACAGCGGGAACTGAAGCTTTCTTT
cdr3_aa: CASSLTLTAGTEAFF

j_call: TRBJ2-3
v_call: TRBV7-3
clone_size: NA
d_call: TRBD2
cdr3_nt: TGTGCCAGCAGCCCCCTGGGGAGGGGCACAGATACGCAGTATTTT
cdr3_aa: CASSPLGRGTDTQYF

j_call: TRBJ2-2
v_call: TRBV19
clone_size: NA
d_call: NA
cdr3_nt: TGTGCCAGTAGTATGGCTCGTGCGGCCGGGGAGCTGTTTTTT
cdr3_aa: CASSMARAAGELFF

j_call: TRBJ2-1
v_call: TRBV9
clone_size: NA
d_call: TRBD1
cdr3_nt: TGTGCCAGCAGCGCGAGACTGACAGGGGGAGCACGAAATGAGCAGTTCTTC
cdr3_aa: CASSARLTGGARNEQFF

j_call: TRBJ1-3
v_call: TRBV4-1
clone_size: NA
d_call: NA
cdr3_nt: TGCGCCAGCAGCCAAGACTTCACCATATATTTT
cdr3_aa: CASSQDFTIYF

j_call: TRBJ2-5
v_call: TRBV5-1
clone_size: NA
d_call: NA
cdr3_nt: TGCGCCAGCAGCAGGCTAGCTCAAGATCGGACCCAGTACTTC
cdr3_aa: CASSRLAQDRTQYF

j_call: TRBJ2-3
v_call: TRBV6-1
clone_size: NA
d_call: NA
cdr3_nt: TGTGCCAGCAGTATACAGGGTTTATATTCAGATACGCAGTATTTT
cdr3_aa: CASSIQGLYSDTQYF

j_call: TRBJ1-3
v_call: TRBV7-3
clone_size: NA
d_call: NA
cdr3_nt: TGTGCCAGCAGCCAAGACAAGAGCTCTGGAAACACCATATATTTT
cdr3_aa: CASSQDKSSGNTIYF